This T cell receptor (beta chain) was observed in a study of blood T cell repertoires in COVID-19. Overall study: T cells, B-cell-depleted T cells, or PBMCs supplied cDNA or gDNA.

In the original workflow: Cell counts per sample came from amplifying reference gene primers. The protocol was immunoSEQ multiplex PCR, while the TCRdb copy is restricted to in-frame clones and leaves out a portion. From that table come the V and J calls and clone size; the DNA was used to work out D and trimming. The table shows fewer than 65,000 clones, with more than 80% occurring only once. This clone occurred once. Seattle participants joined during active infection and were tracked over time. This receptor was identified in a woman between 55 and 75 years old with COVID-19, enrolled during active disease. The material sequenced was peripheral blood.

The CDR3 DNA reads TGTGCCGTCCACAGGGGGAACACTGAAGCTTTCTTT. It codes for CAVHRGNTEAFF. This sequence joins TRBV19 and TRBJ1-1; TRBD1 matches 7 bases. The germline gives CDR1 LNHDA, CDR2 SQIVND (reference sequence). The trim removed 11 bases at V and 1 base at J, leaving 4 bases unmatched. This CDR3 contains 12 residues.